The rows below give T cell receptor beta chains drawn from one sample of a study of shared clonotypes between healthy human individuals. Libraries were prepared by immunoSEQ multiplex PCR; TCRdb keeps only in-frame clonotypes and omits some of them. The sample has 2 million to 3 million clones, 93% seen once. The sequenced material came from naive CD4+ T cells from PBMCs. The source of these receptors is a man between 18 and 35 years old in good health. Some clones in this sample may be carry-over from other donors' samples. The CDR3 runs from the conserved cysteine through the conserved F or W. D genes are given only for firm matches. The listing skips clone size in some rows; elsewhere it reads once, few, many or a size class.

v_gene	j_gene	abundance	d_gene	CDR3aa	CDR3nt
TRBV5-1	TRBJ1-3	NA	NA	CASSPRTDSGNTIYF	TGCGCCAGCAGCCCCCGGACAGATTCTGGAAACACCATATATTTT
TRBV10-3	TRBJ2-7	NA	NA	CAIRDRGTGVEEQYF	TGTGCCATCAGGGACCGTGGGACGGGAGTCGAAGAGCAGTACTTC
TRBV10-1	TRBJ2-3	NA	NA	CASSEFNPTDTQYF	TGCGCCAGCAGTGAGTTCAACCCCACAGATACGCAGTATTTT
TRBV18	TRBJ2-1	NA	TRBD2	CASSPALAGDNEQFF	TGTGCCAGCTCACCAGCGCTAGCGGGAGACAATGAGCAGTTCTTC
TRBV30	TRBJ1-2	NA	NA	CAWTVGPDYGYTF	TGTGCCTGGACCGTCGGACCGGATTATGGCTACACCTTC
TRBV5-5	TRBJ2-2	NA	TRBD1	CASSPHRDRGPLYTGELFF	TGTGCCAGCAGCCCTCATCGGGACAGGGGGCCTCTATACACCGGGGAGCTGTTTTTT
TRBV5-1	TRBJ2-7	NA	TRBD2	CASSSRTSGSSIYEQYF	TGCGCCAGCAGCTCACGGACTAGCGGGAGTTCCATCTACGAGCAGTACTTC
TRBV30	TRBJ2-7	NA	NA	CACRGRTYEQYF	TGTGCCTGCCGGGGGAGAACCTACGAGCAGTACTTC
TRBV25-1	TRBJ1-2	NA	NA	CASSPAGGFVYTF	TGTGCCAGCAGTCCAGCGGGCGGATTTGTCTACACCTTC
TRBV14	TRBJ2-5	NA	NA	CASSRTLETQYF	TGTGCCAGCAGCCGGACTTTGGAGACCCAGTACTTC
TRBV27	TRBJ2-7	once	TRBD1	CASSPEGQGIYEQYF	TGTGCCAGCAGTCCAGAGGGACAGGGAATCTACGAGCAGTACTTC
TRBV7-9	TRBJ2-7	NA	TRBD1	CASSKRGQGYEQYF	TGTGCCAGCAGCAAAAGAGGACAGGGCTACGAGCAGTACTTC
TRBV7-9	TRBJ1-2	NA	NA	CASSVRDSGYTF	TGTGCCAGCAGCGTCCGGGACTCTGGCTACACCTTC
TRBV5-1	TRBJ2-5	once	TRBD1	CASSKDRVAPKTQYF	TGCGCCAGCAGCAAGGACAGGGTGGCTCCGAAGACCCAGTACTTC
TRBV5-1	TRBJ1-1	NA	NA	CASRTTVVVNTEAFF	TGCGCCAGCAGAACTACTGTGGTCGTGAACACTGAAGCTTTCTTT
TRBV5-1	TRBJ2-7	NA	NA	CASSHQGGVENYEQYF	TGCGCCAGCAGCCATCAAGGTGGGGTAGAAAACTACGAGCAGTACTTC
TRBV4-1	TRBJ1-5	NA	NA	CASSHPGPLTGQPQHF	TGCGCCAGCAGCCACCCGGGACCCCTAACAGGTCAGCCCCAGCATTTT
TRBV5-6	TRBJ2-7	once	NA	CASSRNMGYEQYF	TGTGCCAGCAGCCGAAACATGGGGTACGAGCAGTACTTC
TRBV5-1	TRBJ2-2	NA	NA	CASRFNTGELFF	TGCGCCAGCAGGTTTAACACCGGGGAGCTGTTTTTT
TRBV21-1	TRBJ2-7	NA	NA	CASSSLDEQYF	TGTGCCAGCAGCAGTCTAGACGAGCAGTACTTC
TRBV5-1	TRBJ2-1	NA	NA	CASSLGAIGVNEQFF	TGCGCCAGCAGCTTGGGGGCCATAGGGGTCAATGAGCAGTTCTTC
TRBV30	TRBJ1-2	NA	NA	CAWSLQGSWGYTF	TGTGCCTGGAGTTTGCAGGGTTCTTGGGGCTACACCTTC
TRBV11-2	TRBJ2-7	NA	NA	CASSLGEVGTRYEQYF	TGTGCCAGCAGCTTAGGGGAGGTCGGCACCCGCTACGAGCAGTACTTC
TRBV2	TRBJ2-5	NA	TRBD1	CASRDRTGGGETQYF	TGTGCCAGCAGGGATAGGACAGGGGGAGGAGAGACCCAGTACTTC